This T cell receptor beta chain was identified in a study of blood T cell repertoires in COVID-19. Looking at the study overall: Samples came from the United States, Italy and Spain, spanning acute and convalescent COVID-19. The cDNA or gDNA used as material had been derived from T cells, B-cell-depleted T cells, or PBMCs.

Trimming removed 1 base from V and 6 bases from J; junction bases left unmatched: 2. This CDR3 contains 14 residues. Germline V gene lookup returns CDR1 SGHNT and CDR2 YENEEA. TCRdb keeps only in-frame clones here, not all; method: immunoSEQ multiplex PCR. The data hold under 150,000 clones, with about 83% observed a single time. The chain has TRBV11-3 and TRBJ1-1, with TRBD1 matching over 10 bases. The clonotype originates from a woman aged 40 to 50 with acute or convalescent COVID-19. The sample comprised peripheral blood. The CDR3 nucleotides read TGTGCCAGCAGCTTAGGACAGGGGGCCTCTGAAGCTTTCTTT. Protein product: CASSLGQGASEAFF.